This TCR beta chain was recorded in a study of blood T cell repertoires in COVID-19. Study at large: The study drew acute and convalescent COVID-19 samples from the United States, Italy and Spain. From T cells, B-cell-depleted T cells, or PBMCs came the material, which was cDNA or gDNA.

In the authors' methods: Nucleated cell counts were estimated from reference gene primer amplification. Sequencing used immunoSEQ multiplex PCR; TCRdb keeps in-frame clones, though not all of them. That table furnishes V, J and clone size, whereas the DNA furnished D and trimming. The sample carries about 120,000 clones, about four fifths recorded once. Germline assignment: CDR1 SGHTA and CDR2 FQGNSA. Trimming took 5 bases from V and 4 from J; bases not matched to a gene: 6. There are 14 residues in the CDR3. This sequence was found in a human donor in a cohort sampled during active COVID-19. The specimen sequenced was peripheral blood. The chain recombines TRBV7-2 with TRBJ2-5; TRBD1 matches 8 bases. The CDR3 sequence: CASSRTGSRETQYF. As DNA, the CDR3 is TGTGCCAGCAGCCGGACAGGGTCACGAGAGACCCAGTACTTC.